This record covers a single T cell receptor beta chain. This entry comes from a study of blood T cell repertoires in COVID-19. In the authors' workflow: For nucleated cells, counts were estimated from reference gene primer amplification. TCRdb's table, derived via immunoSEQ multiplex PCR, lists solely in-frame clones and lacks some. V, J and clone size are those of that table, while D and trimming were read from the DNA. The table includes about 300,000 clones, about 85% detected once. The specimen sequenced was PBMCs or T cells enriched from blood (not recorded which). This sequence was found in a woman aged 25-40 years who had been exposed to COVID-19.

The CDR3, as DNA: TGTGCCACCAGTGATTTGAGTGGCGGGATGAACACAGATACGCAGTATTTT. Translated, it gives CATSDLSGGMNTDTQYF. This chain connects TRBV24-1 to TRBJ2-3; D perhaps matches TRBD2 (6 bases). The CDR3 is made up of 17 amino acids. V was shortened by 0 bases and J by 2 bases, with 14 bases between the two germline ends. Germline CDR1 reads KGHDR; CDR2 reads SFDVKD.